This is a list of T cell receptor beta chains from one sample in a study of T cell responses to AZD1222 COVID-19 vaccine. Only in-frame clones appear in the TCRdb table, and some are missing; sequencing was by immunoSEQ multiplex PCR. The sample includes 150,000 or so clones, about nine tenths seen only once; the top ten take around 5%. This specimen consisted of peripheral blood, obtained on day 0 of AZD1222 vaccination. These receptors originate from an adult in good health. Each CDR3 is given with its conserved first and last residue. D genes are given only for firm matches. For some rows the clone size is stated as once, few or many, or as a class when expanded; others skip it.

size: NA
J: TRBJ1-1
D: TRBD1
V: TRBV7-9
CDR3: CASSLRTGGNTEAFF
DNA: TGTGCCAGCAGCCTGAGGACAGGAGGGAACACTGAAGCTTTCTTT

size: NA
J: TRBJ1-5
D: NA
V: TRBV19
CDR3: CASSSGPGSNQPQHF
DNA: TGTGCCAGTAGTTCAGGACCAGGGAGCAATCAGCCCCAGCATTTT

size: NA
J: TRBJ1-2
D: NA
V: TRBV28
CDR3: CASSLADYGYTF
DNA: TGTGCCAGCAGTTTGGCTGACTATGGCTACACCTTC

size: few
J: TRBJ2-1
D: NA
V: TRBV2
CDR3: CASSGGQSKKEQFF
DNA: TGTGCCAGCTCGGGGGGACAGTCCAAAAAGGAGCAGTTCTTC

size: NA
J: TRBJ2-3
D: TRBD2
V: TRBV28
CDR3: CASSFGTTQYF
DNA: TGTGCCAGCAGTTTCGGGACTACTCAGTATTTT

size: NA
J: TRBJ2-1
D: NA
V: TRBV5-1
CDR3: CASRYAAGEQFF
DNA: TGCGCCAGCAGATATGCGGCGGGTGAGCAGTTCTTC

size: NA
J: TRBJ2-7
D: TRBD1
V: TRBV7-3
CDR3: CASSLIKGPGRGISNEQYF
DNA: TGTGCCAGCAGCTTAATTAAAGGTCCCGGCAGGGGGATATCGAACGAGCAGTACTTC

size: NA
J: TRBJ1-1
D: TRBD1
V: TRBV28
CDR3: CASSPRTGGNPEAFF
DNA: TGTGCCAGCAGTCCTCGGACAGGGGGCAACCCTGAAGCTTTCTTT

size: NA
J: TRBJ1-5
D: NA
V: TRBV24-1
CDR3: CATSNRALGPQHF
DNA: TGTGCCACCAGCAACAGGGCTTTGGGGCCCCAGCATTTT

size: NA
J: TRBJ1-2
D: TRBD1
V: TRBV5-1
CDR3: CASSRTGSDYGYTF
DNA: TGCGCCAGCAGCCGGACAGGTTCTGACTATGGCTACACCTTC

size: NA
J: TRBJ2-1
D: NA
V: TRBV7-9
CDR3: CASSLSGPYNEQFF
DNA: TGTGCCAGCAGCCTTAGCGGTCCCTACAATGAGCAGTTCTTC

size: NA
J: TRBJ1-5
D: NA
V: TRBV6-1
CDR3: CASSSQGDQPQHF
DNA: TGTGCCAGCAGTTCACAGGGAGATCAGCCCCAGCATTTT

size: NA
J: TRBJ2-6
D: NA
V: TRBV18
CDR3: CASSPSIGLGSGANVLTF
DNA: TGTGCCAGCTCACCATCGATTGGGTTAGGCTCTGGGGCCAACGTCCTGACTTTC

size: NA
J: TRBJ1-2
D: NA
V: TRBV5-4
CDR3: CASSFRGVYGYTF
DNA: TGTGCCAGCAGCTTTAGGGGGGTCTATGGCTACACCTTC

size: NA
J: TRBJ2-1
D: NA
V: TRBV5-5
CDR3: CASSSHRSSYNEQFF
DNA: TGTGCCAGCAGCTCACACAGGAGCTCCTACAATGAGCAGTTCTTC

size: NA
J: TRBJ2-3
D: NA
V: TRBV11-3
CDR3: CASSWGRGTDTQYF
DNA: TGTGCCAGCAGCTGGGGACGGGGGACAGATACGCAGTATTTT

size: once
J: TRBJ2-5
D: TRBD1
V: TRBV19
CDR3: CASSIPWTGPWETQYF
DNA: TGTGCCAGTAGTATACCATGGACAGGGCCGTGGGAGACCCAGTACTTC

size: NA
J: TRBJ2-3
D: TRBD2
V: TRBV11-2
CDR3: CASSPEGLAGVPDTQYF
DNA: TGTGCCAGCAGCCCCGAGGGACTAGCGGGAGTGCCAGATACGCAGTATTTT

size: NA
J: TRBJ2-7
D: NA
V: TRBV2
CDR3: CASSEDPPGLEQYF
DNA: TGTGCCAGCAGTGAAGACCCGCCGGGGTTAGAGCAGTACTTC

size: NA
J: TRBJ1-5
D: NA
V: TRBV28
CDR3: CASRGAGKDQPQHF
DNA: TGTGCCAGCAGGGGCGCGGGTAAAGATCAGCCCCAGCATTTT

size: NA
J: TRBJ1-2
D: NA
V: TRBV6-6
CDR3: CASSYSGKGGYTF
DNA: TGTGCCAGCAGTTACTCCGGGAAGGGTGGCTACACCTTC

size: NA
J: TRBJ1-2
D: NA
V: TRBV28
CDR3: CASSLDSRGYTF
DNA: TGTGCCAGCAGCCTGGATTCGCGTGGCTACACCTTC

size: few
J: TRBJ2-3
D: TRBD2
V: TRBV9
CDR3: CASRNLQTSGRGDTQYF
DNA: TGTGCCAGCAGAAATTTACAGACTAGCGGGAGAGGAGATACGCAGTATTTT

size: once
J: TRBJ2-6
D: NA
V: TRBV5-4
CDR3: CASIQRNSGANVLTF
DNA: TGTGCCAGCATTCAGAGGAACTCTGGGGCCAACGTCCTGACTTTC

size: NA
J: TRBJ1-5
D: NA
V: TRBV4-2
CDR3: CASSQDPGDSSTHNQPQHF
DNA: TGTGCCAGCAGCCAAGATCCCGGCGACAGTTCGACTCACAATCAGCCCCAGCATTTT

size: NA
J: TRBJ2-5
D: TRBD1
V: TRBV29-1
CDR3: CSAQMGTGSQETQYF
DNA: TGCAGCGCCCAAATGGGGACAGGATCCCAAGAGACCCAGTACTTC

size: NA
J: TRBJ1-5
D: NA
V: TRBV4-2
CDR3: CASSPGQFNQPQHF
DNA: TGTGCCAGCAGCCCCGGACAGTTCAATCAGCCCCAGCATTTT

size: NA
J: TRBJ1-4
D: NA
V: TRBV5-1
CDR3: CASSYTGTNEKLFF
DNA: TGCGCCAGCAGCTATACCGGGACAAACGAAAAACTGTTTTTT

size: NA
J: TRBJ2-1
D: TRBD2
V: TRBV3-1/TRBV3-2
CDR3: CASSQSGLGSYNEQFF
DNA: TGTGCCAGCAGCCAAAGTGGACTAGGGTCATACAATGAGCAGTTCTTC

size: NA
J: TRBJ1-3
D: NA
V: TRBV28
CDR3: CASSFLSSGNTIYF
DNA: TGTGCCAGCAGTTTCTTAAGCTCTGGAAACACCATATATTTT

size: NA
J: TRBJ2-3
D: NA
V: TRBV7-2
CDR3: CASSSKRFSTDTQYF
DNA: TGTGCCAGCAGCTCGAAGCGGTTTAGCACAGATACGCAGTATTTT

size: NA
J: TRBJ1-4
D: NA
V: TRBV4-2
CDR3: CASSQDYPPQSTNEKLFF
DNA: TGTGCCAGCAGCCAAGATTACCCCCCACAGTCAACTAATGAAAAACTGTTTTTT

size: NA
J: TRBJ2-1
D: TRBD2
V: TRBV6-4
CDR3: CASKGTSGSHEQFF
DNA: TGTGCCAGCAAGGGGACTAGCGGGAGCCATGAGCAGTTCTTC

size: once
J: TRBJ1-6
D: TRBD1
V: TRBV18
CDR3: CASSPGTVGGGSPLHF
DNA: TGTGCCAGCTCACCAGGGACAGTCGGGGGAGGTTCACCCCTCCACTTT

size: NA
J: TRBJ1-5
D: NA
V: TRBV7-9
CDR3: CASSLGNQPQHF
DNA: TGTGCCAGCAGCTTGGGCAATCAGCCCCAGCATTTT

size: NA
J: TRBJ2-3
D: TRBD2
V: TRBV7-3
CDR3: CASSLGPSGLSTDTQYF
DNA: TGTGCCAGCAGCCTAGGCCCTAGCGGGTTAAGCACAGATACGCAGTATTTT

size: once
J: TRBJ2-7
D: TRBD1
V: TRBV10-2
CDR3: CASSHGTGFEQYF
DNA: TGCGCCAGCAGCCATGGGACAGGCTTCGAGCAGTACTTC

size: NA
J: TRBJ2-4
D: NA
V: TRBV28
CDR3: CASSSEGFGKNIQYF
DNA: TGTGCCAGCAGTTCTGAGGGTTTTGGCAAAAACATTCAGTACTTC

size: NA
J: TRBJ1-3
D: NA
V: TRBV7-2
CDR3: CASSLGQGNTIYF
DNA: TGTGCCAGCAGCTTGGGGCAGGGGAACACCATATATTTT

size: NA
J: TRBJ1-1
D: NA
V: TRBV7-3
CDR3: CASSPAGGQAFF
DNA: TGTGCCAGCAGCCCCGCCGGCGGGCAAGCTTTCTTT

size: NA
J: TRBJ2-7
D: NA
V: TRBV9
CDR3: CASSVGTYEQYF
DNA: TGTGCCAGCAGCGTGGGAACCTACGAGCAGTACTTC

size: NA
J: TRBJ2-1
D: TRBD2
V: TRBV28
CDR3: CASSSDLGLAAPNEQFF
DNA: TGTGCCAGCAGTTCAGACCTGGGACTAGCTGCCCCCAATGAGCAGTTCTTC

size: NA
J: TRBJ1-2
D: TRBD1
V: TRBV20-1
CDR3: CSASSGSDRGYGYTF
DNA: TGCAGTGCTAGTTCTGGGAGCGACAGGGGCTATGGCTACACCTTC

size: NA
J: TRBJ1-5
D: NA
V: TRBV20-1
CDR3: CSASREGGYSNQPQHF
DNA: TGCAGTGCTAGTAGGGAGGGGGGGTATAGCAATCAGCCCCAGCATTTT

size: NA
J: TRBJ2-2
D: NA
V: TRBV27
CDR3: CASSLNAANTGELFF
DNA: TGTGCCAGCAGTTTAAATGCAGCGAACACCGGGGAGCTGTTTTTT

size: NA
J: TRBJ1-6
D: TRBD1
V: TRBV6-5
CDR3: CASGRDRFNSPLHF
DNA: TGTGCCAGCGGTCGGGACAGATTTAATTCACCCCTCCACTTT

size: NA
J: TRBJ1-2
D: TRBD1
V: TRBV28
CDR3: CASSPTGTGGVYGYTF
DNA: TGTGCCAGCAGTCCCACCGGGACAGGGGGGGTTTATGGCTACACCTTC

size: NA
J: TRBJ1-2
D: TRBD1
V: TRBV9
CDR3: CASSVGRPGGAHGYTF
DNA: TGTGCCAGCAGCGTAGGTAGGCCAGGGGGCGCCCATGGCTACACCTTC